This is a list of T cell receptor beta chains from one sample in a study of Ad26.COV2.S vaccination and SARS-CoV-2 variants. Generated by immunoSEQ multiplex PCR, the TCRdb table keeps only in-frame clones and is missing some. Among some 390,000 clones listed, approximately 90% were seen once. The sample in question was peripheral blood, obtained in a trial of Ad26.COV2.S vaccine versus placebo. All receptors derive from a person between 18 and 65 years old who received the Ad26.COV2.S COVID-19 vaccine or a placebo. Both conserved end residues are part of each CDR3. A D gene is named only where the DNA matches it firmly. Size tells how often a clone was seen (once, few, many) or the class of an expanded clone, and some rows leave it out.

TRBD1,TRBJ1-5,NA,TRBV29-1,CSVVYRGPNQPQHF,TGCAGCGTTGTCTACAGGGGGCCCAATCAGCCCCAGCATTTT
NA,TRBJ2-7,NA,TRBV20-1,CSATDRSEQYF,TGCAGTGCTACCGACAGGAGCGAGCAGTACTTC
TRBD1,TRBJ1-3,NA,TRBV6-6,CASSYSDRGGNTIYF,TGTGCCAGCAGTTACTCCGACAGGGGTGGAAACACCATATATTTT
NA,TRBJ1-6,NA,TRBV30,CAWSVQGSHSLRF,TGTGCCTGGAGTGTACAAGGTTCACATTCTTTAAGATTT
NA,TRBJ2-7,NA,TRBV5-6,CASSLAGGTIYEQYF,TGTGCCAGCAGCTTGGCGGGGGGCACAATTTACGAGCAGTACTTC
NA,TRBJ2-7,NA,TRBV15,CATSRGGAGRYF,TGTGCCACCAGCAGAGGGGGGGCAGGTCGGTACTTC
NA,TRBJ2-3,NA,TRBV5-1,CASSLGSLEDTQYF,TGCGCCAGCAGCTTGGGGAGTCTCGAAGATACGCAGTATTTT
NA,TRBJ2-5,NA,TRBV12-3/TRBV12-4,CASGEWETQYF,TGTGCCAGTGGGGAGTGGGAGACCCAGTACTTC
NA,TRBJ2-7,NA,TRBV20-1,CSASPGTGSYEQYF,TGCAGTGCCAGTCCCGGGACGGGCTCCTACGAGCAGTACTTC
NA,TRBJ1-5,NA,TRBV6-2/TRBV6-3,CASSHEGPGNQPQHF,TGTGCCAGCAGCCACGAGGGACCGGGCAATCAGCCCCAGCATTTT
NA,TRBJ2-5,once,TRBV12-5,CASGGDGETQYF,TGTGCTAGTGGGGGGGACGGGGAGACCCAGTACTTC
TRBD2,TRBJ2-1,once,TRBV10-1,CASSDRASGLYNEQFF,TGCGCCAGCAGTGATCGGGCTAGCGGGCTTTACAATGAGCAGTTCTTC
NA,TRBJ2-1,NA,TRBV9,CASSVGSSSYNEQFF,TGTGCCAGCAGCGTAGGAAGCAGCTCCTACAATGAGCAGTTCTTC
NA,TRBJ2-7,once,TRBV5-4,CASSLDPARNEQYF,TGTGCCAGCAGCTTGGATCCTGCTAGGAACGAGCAGTACTTC
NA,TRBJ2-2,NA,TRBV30,CAWSGPSNTGELFF,TGTGCCTGGAGTGGACCGTCGAACACCGGGGAGCTGTTTTTT
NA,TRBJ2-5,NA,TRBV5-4,CASSLTRWETQYF,TGTGCCAGCAGCCTGACTAGATGGGAGACCCAGTACTTC
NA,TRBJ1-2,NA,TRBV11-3,CASSLGRLNYGYTF,TGTGCCAGCAGCTTAGGGCGGCTAAACTATGGCTACACCTTC
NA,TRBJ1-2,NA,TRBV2,CASTPQSGFNYGYTF,TGTGCCAGCACCCCCCAGAGCGGATTTAACTATGGCTACACCTTC
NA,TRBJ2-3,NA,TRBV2,CASRFRTDTQYF,TGTGCCAGCAGGTTCCGCACAGATACGCAGTATTTT
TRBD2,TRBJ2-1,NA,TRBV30,CAWSFASGYNEQFF,TGTGCCTGGAGTTTCGCTAGCGGGTACAATGAGCAGTTCTTC
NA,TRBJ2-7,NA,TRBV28,CASRPRHFHYEQYF,TGTGCCAGCAGGCCCAGACATTTCCACTACGAGCAGTACTTC
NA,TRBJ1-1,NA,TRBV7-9,CASSLMLEDEAFF,TGTGCCAGCAGCTTAATGTTAGAGGATGAAGCTTTCTTT
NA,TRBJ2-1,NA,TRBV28,CASSLSGPPGNEQFF,TGTGCCAGCAGTTTAAGTGGACCCCCCGGGAATGAGCAGTTCTTC
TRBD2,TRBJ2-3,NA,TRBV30,CAWSGDSGSSTDTQYF,TGTGCCTGGAGCGGTGATAGCGGGAGCTCCACAGATACGCAGTATTTT
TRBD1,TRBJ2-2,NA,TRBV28,CASSYPTGRTGELFF,TGTGCCAGCAGTTACCCGACAGGGCGAACCGGGGAGCTGTTTTTT